These 3 T cell receptor beta chains were all obtained from the same sample, sequenced in a study of post-analysis software for immune sequencing data. Unique molecular identifiers featured in each of the TCR beta cDNA libraries. Each CDR3 protein gets one entry after TCRdb re-called the PCR reads with MiXCR. Of 740,000 or so distinct CDR3 sequences listed, 53% are singletons. Their specific antigens are unknown. Findings and caveats of the study: About 5 TRBV segments (TRBV5-6, TRBV5-1 and TRBV20-1 among them) occurred more frequently in patients than in controls.

Sequenced: blood. These receptors were collected from a girl between 5 and 17 years old with multiple sclerosis.

The rearrangement links TRBV5-6 to TRBJ1-2, with a weak D call TRBD1 (5 bases). The V gene lost 4 bases and the J gene lost 4 bases, with 20 bases spanning the gap. The CDR3 has 16 amino acids. Germline V CDR1 and CDR2: SGHDT, YYEEEE. The CDR3 DNA follows: TGTGCCAGCAGCCCCCGGATGGGGGAAGGTGGCTATGGCTACACCTTC. Translating gives CASSPRMGEGGYGYTF.

V is TRBV5-1 and J is TRBJ1-1; no clear D gene. V lost 0 bases, J lost 1 base, and 13 bases lay in between. Germline CDR1 and CDR2: SGHRS and YFSETQ. The CDR3 loop spans 16 amino acids. The CDR3 DNA sequence: TGCGCCAGCAGCTTGGACGGTACGAGAGGGAACACTGAAGCTTTCTTT. Its protein product is CASSLDGTRGNTEAFF.

The chain joins TRBV7-2 to TRBJ1-6, with 7 bases matching TRBD1. Germline CDR1 reads SGHTA; CDR2 reads FQGNSA. CDR3 length: 14 residues. The V and J ends lost 3 bases and 12 bases, in that order; junction bases with no gene match: 8. DNA for the CDR3: TGTGCCAGCAGCTTTGACAGGGCGCTGGGACCCCTCCACTTT. It encodes CASSFDRALGPLHF.